Listed below are T cell receptor beta chains from one sample, sequenced in a study of beta chain features in type 1 diabetes. Some clones are missing from TCRdb's copy, which holds only in-frame ones; the method was immunoSEQ multiplex PCR. The sample yields roughly 260,000 clones, roughly a tenth seen once. The sequencing input was naive CD4+ T cells from blood. The receptors originated from a man younger than 40 with type 1 diabetes. CDR3s include the opening cysteine and the closing phenylalanine or tryptophan.

v_gene	j_gene	CDR3aa
TRBV7-2	TRBJ2-2	CASRANGELFF
TRBV7-2	TRBJ1-1	CASSLGGAGNTEAFF
TRBV5-1	TRBJ2-7	CASSFQSAGTGGYEQYF
TRBV13	TRBJ2-5	CASSHSRAGTPEETQYF
TRBV9	TRBJ1-1	CASSVGTGLNTEAFF
TRBV11-2	TRBJ1-1	CASSPQVNTEAFF
TRBV2	TRBJ1-1	CASREGTANTEAFF
TRBV19	TRBJ2-3	CASTTPGQGDKDTQYF
TRBV25-1	TRBJ1-2	CASSGDSPYGYTF
TRBV27	TRBJ2-7	CASSSRGSGSYEQYF
TRBV6-1	TRBJ1-2	CASSVQGGYGYTF
TRBV29-1	TRBJ2-5	CSAILLAEETQYF
TRBV19	TRBJ2-5	CASSRGYQETQYF
TRBV29-1	TRBJ1-1	CSVGQGANTEAFF
TRBV2	TRBJ2-3	CASSGGTGTDTQYF